This TCR beta chain stems from a study of blood T cell repertoires in COVID-19. The wider study: Samples came from the United States, Italy and Spain, spanning acute and convalescent COVID-19. From T cells, B-cell-depleted T cells, or PBMCs came the material, which was cDNA or gDNA.

Germline values: CDR1 MDHEN, CDR2 SYDVKM. CDR3 length: 18 residues. Trimming at V came to 2 bases and at J to 0 bases, leaving 7 bases not matched to a gene. The data were produced by immunoSEQ multiplex PCR, yet TCRdb's version contains in-frame clones alone and is incomplete. Found here are about 280,000 clones, about four fifths of them singletons; the top ten hold roughly 10%. Sequenced material: peripheral blood. This rearrangement joins TRBV28 to TRBJ1-5; 10 bases map to TRBD1. This TCR was sampled from a woman aged 45-60 years who had recovered from COVID-19. The CDR3 nucleotides read TGTGCCAGCAGTTTAGAGGGACAGGGGACTTATAGCAATCAGCCCCAGCATTTT. Translated, it gives CASSLEGQGTYSNQPQHF. Using reference TRBV28 and TRBJ1-5 for the parts outside the CDR3, the full variable domain is DVKVTQSSRYLVKRTGEKVFLECVQDMDHENMFWYRQDPGLGLRLIYFSYDVKMKEKGDIPEGYSVSREKKERFSLILESASTNQTSMYLCASSLEGQGTYSNQPQHFGDGTRLSIL.